Sequencing of this T cell receptor beta chain was carried out in a study of T cells after posttransplantation cyclophosphamide. This clone is medium-sized by share. Its antigen remains unidentified. TCRdb keeps only in-frame clones here, not all; method: immunoSEQ multiplex PCR. The sample is made up of around 6,800 clones, none counted only once. Whole-study findings and limits: Donor-recipient repertoire similarity was low at 1-2 months, rising over year one. Recipient CMV seropositivity and CMV reactivation strongly tracked TRB clonality.

Germline CDR1 ENHRY, CDR2 SYGVKD. The CDR3 totals 12 residues. Trimming removed 2 bases from V and 2 bases from J, with 3 bases in between. A marrow graft followed busulfan-fludarabine conditioning, with cyclophosphamide on days +3 and +4. Sequencing was performed on PBMCs, taken after an allogeneic stem cell transplant with post-transplant cyclophosphamide. The chain carries TRBV10-3 and TRBJ1-1; no definite D call. The TCR originated in a male patient in his thirties who received an allogeneic stem cell transplant from an unrelated donor, was CMV-positive, and had acute and chronic GVHD. Some T cells may have originated in the graft donor. The CDR3 loop is CAISELNTEAFF. The CDR3 DNA reads as TGTGCCATCAGTGAGCTTAACACTGAAGCTTTCTTT.